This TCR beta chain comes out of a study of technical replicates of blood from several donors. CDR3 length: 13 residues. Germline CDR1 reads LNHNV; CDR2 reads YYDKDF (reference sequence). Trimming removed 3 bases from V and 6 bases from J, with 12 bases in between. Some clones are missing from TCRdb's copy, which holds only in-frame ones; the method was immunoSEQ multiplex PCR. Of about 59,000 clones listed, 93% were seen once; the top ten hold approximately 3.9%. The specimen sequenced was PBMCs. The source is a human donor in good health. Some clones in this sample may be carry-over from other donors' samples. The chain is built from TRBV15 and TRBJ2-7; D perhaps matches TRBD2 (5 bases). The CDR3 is CATSRPGGSEQYF. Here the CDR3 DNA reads TGTGCCACCAGCAGGCCCGGTGGGAGCGAGCAGTACTTC.